The T cell receptor (beta chain) under discussion was sequenced for a study of regulatory T cells in long-lasting Graves disease. Study background: For under 3 months, newly diagnosed Graves' patients had been taking antithyroid drugs.

Described time point: newly diagnosed GD, antithyroid drugs for less than 3 months. Following extraction of RNA from PBMCs, that RNA was used to make the TCR library. This clonotype was detected only a few times. With iRepertoire HTBI primers and Arm-PCR of CDR3 regions, TCR beta libraries were built. Via MiXCR, TCRdb re-called the multiplex PCR reads, giving one row per CDR3 protein. The table has 600,000 to 650,000 distinct CDR3 sequences, about 15% seen once. In addition, the sample was reused for a study of T cells in Graves' hyperthyroidism and ophthalmopathy.

This TCR came from a woman aged 25 to 39 with Graves disease. The specimen was peripheral blood mononuclear cells (PBMCs), collected at new diagnosis, from a patient treated with antithyroid drugs.

CDR3 nucleotides: TGTGCCAGCAGCCCGGGCGTCGTCACTAATGAAAAACTGTTTTTT. Residues: CASSPGVVTNEKLFF. The chain employs TRBV7-2 and TRBJ1-4; D is undetermined. The germline V gene encodes CDR1 SGHTA and CDR2 FQGNSA. Trimming shortened V by 5 bases and J by 2 bases, and 12 bases separated the two germline ends. CDR3 length equals 15 residues.